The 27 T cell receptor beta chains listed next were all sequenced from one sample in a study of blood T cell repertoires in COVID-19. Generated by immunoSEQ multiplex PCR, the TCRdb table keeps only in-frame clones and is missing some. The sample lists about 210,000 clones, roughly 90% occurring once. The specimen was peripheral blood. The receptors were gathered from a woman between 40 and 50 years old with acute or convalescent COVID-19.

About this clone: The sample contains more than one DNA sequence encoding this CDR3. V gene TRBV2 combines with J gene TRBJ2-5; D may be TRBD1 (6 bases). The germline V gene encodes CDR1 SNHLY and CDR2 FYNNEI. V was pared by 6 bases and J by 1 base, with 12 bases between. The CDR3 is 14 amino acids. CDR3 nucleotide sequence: TGTGCCAGCAGAGAAACAGGGTTCCAAGAGACCCAGTACTTC. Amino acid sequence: CASRETGFQETQYF.

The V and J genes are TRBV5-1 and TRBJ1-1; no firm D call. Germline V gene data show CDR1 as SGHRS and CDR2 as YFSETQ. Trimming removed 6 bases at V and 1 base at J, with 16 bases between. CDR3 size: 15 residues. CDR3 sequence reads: CASKPDGFTNTEAFF. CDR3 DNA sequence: TGCGCCAGCAAGCCTGATGGTTTTACGAACACTGAAGCTTTCTTT.

The CDR3 loop reads CASSLDTGYQPQHF. The CDR3 DNA sequence: TGTGCCAGCAGCTTAGATACAGGGTACCAGCCCCAGCATTTT. This chain connects TRBV7-2 to TRBJ1-5; D might be TRBD1 (6 bases). Germline CDR1 and CDR2: SGHTA and FQGNSA. The CDR3 length is 14 residues. V was clipped by 1 base and J by 7 bases, with 11 bases between them.

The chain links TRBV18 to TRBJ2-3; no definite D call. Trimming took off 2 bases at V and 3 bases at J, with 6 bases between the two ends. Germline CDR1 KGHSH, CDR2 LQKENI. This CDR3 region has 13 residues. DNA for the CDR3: TGTGCCAGCTCACCAGACTCTACAGATACGCAGTATTTT. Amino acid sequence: CASSPDSTDTQYF.

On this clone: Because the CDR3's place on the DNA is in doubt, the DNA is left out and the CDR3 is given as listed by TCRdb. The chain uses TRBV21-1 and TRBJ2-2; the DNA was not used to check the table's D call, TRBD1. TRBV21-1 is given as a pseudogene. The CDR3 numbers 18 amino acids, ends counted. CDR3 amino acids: CASSNSEVGTGSPGELFF.

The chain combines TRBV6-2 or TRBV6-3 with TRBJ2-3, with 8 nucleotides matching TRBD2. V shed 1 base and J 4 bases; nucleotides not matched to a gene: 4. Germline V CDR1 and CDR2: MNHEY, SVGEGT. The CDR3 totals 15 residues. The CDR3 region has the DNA TGTGCCAGCAGTTACTACGGGGGGGCCGCAGATACGCAGTATTTT. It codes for CASSYYGGAADTQYF.

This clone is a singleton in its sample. The CDR3 loop is CASSETLGEGLGNTIYF. The CDR3 DNA is TGTGCCAGTAGCGAGACCCTTGGGGAGGGGCTCGGAAACACCATATATTTT. This rearrangement joins TRBV19 to TRBJ1-3; weak D call: TRBD1 (5 bases). The V end lost 6 bases, the J end lost 4 bases, and 22 bases lay between the germline ends. Germline CDR1 is LNHDA and CDR2 is SQIVND (reference sequence). This CDR3 contains 17 residues. The full variable domain, rest sourced from reference TRBV19 and TRBJ1-3, is DGGITQSPKYLFRKEGQNVTLSCEQNLNHDAMYWYRQDPGQGLRLIYYSQIVNDFQKGDIAEGYSVSREKKESFPLTVTSAQKNPTAFYLCASSETLGEGLGNTIYFGEGSWLTVV.

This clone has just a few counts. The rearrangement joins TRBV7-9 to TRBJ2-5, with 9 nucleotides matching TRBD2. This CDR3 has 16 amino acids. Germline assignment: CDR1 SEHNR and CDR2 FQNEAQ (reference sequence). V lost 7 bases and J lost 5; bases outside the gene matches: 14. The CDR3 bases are TGTGCCAGCACTTTTGGTGCGGGGGGGCCAGGGGAGACCCAGTACTTC. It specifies CASTFGAGGPGETQYF.

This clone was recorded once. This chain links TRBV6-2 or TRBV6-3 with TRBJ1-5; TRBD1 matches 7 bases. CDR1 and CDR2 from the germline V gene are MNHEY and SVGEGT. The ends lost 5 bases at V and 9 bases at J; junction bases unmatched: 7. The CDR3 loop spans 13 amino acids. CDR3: CASSRTGLGPQHF. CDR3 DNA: TGTGCCAGCAGTAGGACAGGTCTAGGGCCCCAGCATTTT.

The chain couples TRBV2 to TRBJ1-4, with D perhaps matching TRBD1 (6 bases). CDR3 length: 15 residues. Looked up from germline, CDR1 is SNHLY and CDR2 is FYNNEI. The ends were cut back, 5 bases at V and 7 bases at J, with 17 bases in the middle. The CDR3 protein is CASSPTRGGLEKLFF. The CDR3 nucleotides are TGTGCCAGCAGTCCGACTCGGGGGGGCCTTGAAAAACTGTTTTTT.

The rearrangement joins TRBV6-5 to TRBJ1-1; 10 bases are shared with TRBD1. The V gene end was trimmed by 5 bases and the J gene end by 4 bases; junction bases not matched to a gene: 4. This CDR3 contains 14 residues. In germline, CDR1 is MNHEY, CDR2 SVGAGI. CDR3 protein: CASSPGTGVTEAFF. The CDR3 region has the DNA TGTGCCAGCAGTCCAGGGACAGGGGTCACTGAAGCTTTCTTT.

CDR3 amino acids: CASSPLEGNQPQHF. The DNA for the CDR3 is TGTGCCAGCAGCCCCCTTGAGGGCAATCAGCCCCAGCATTTT. The V call is TRBV27, the J call TRBJ1-5; D is uncertain. The CDR3 spans 14 residues. Germline V gene sequence: CDR1 MNHEY, CDR2 SMNVEV (reference sequence). V lost 6 bases to trimming and J lost 2 bases, with 11 bases between them.

CDR3 residues: CASSDAAGGNYEQYV. As DNA, the CDR3 is TGTGCCAGCAGTGACGCTGCGGGGGGTAACTACGAGCAGTACGTC. The rearrangement joins TRBV2 to TRBJ2-7, with TRBD2 matching over 8 bases. The junction had 7 bases not matched to a gene; V was cut back by 3 bases and J by 3 bases. The CDR3 has 15 residues. Germline V gene sequence: CDR1 SNHLY, CDR2 FYNNEI.

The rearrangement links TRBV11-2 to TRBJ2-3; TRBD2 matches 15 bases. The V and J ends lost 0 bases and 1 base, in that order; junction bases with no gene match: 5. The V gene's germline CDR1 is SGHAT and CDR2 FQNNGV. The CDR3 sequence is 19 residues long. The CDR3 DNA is TGTGCCAGCAGCTTAGATGGACTAGCGGGGGGGCCGGGCACAGATACGCAGTATTTT. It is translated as CASSLDGLAGGPGTDTQYF.

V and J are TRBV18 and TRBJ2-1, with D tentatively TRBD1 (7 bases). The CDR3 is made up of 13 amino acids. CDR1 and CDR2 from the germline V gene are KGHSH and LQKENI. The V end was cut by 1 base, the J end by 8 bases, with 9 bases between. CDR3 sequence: CASSPLRGDEQFF. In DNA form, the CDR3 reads TGTGCCAGCTCACCACTCAGGGGGGATGAGCAGTTCTTC.

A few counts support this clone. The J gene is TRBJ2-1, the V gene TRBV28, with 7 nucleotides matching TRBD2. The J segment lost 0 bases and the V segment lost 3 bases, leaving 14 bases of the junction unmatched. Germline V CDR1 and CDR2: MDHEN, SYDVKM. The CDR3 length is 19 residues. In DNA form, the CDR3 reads TGTGCCAGCAGTTTGGTGGGAAAATCACGCGGGAGCTCCTACAATGAGCAGTTCTTC. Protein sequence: CASSLVGKSRGSSYNEQFF.

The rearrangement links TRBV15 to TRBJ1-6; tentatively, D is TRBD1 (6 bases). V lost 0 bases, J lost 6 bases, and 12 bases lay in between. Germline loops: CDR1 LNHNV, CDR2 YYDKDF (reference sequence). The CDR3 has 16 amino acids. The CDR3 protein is CATSRDNLGANSPLHF. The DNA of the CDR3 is TGTGCCACCAGCAGAGATAATCTGGGGGCTAATTCACCCCTCCACTTT. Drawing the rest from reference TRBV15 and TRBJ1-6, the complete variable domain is DAMVIQNPRYQVTQFGKPVTLSCSQTLNHNVMYWYQQKSSQAPKLLFHYYDKDFNNEADTPDNFQSRRPNTSFCFLDIRSPGLGDTAMYLCATSRDNLGANSPLHFGNGTRLTVT.

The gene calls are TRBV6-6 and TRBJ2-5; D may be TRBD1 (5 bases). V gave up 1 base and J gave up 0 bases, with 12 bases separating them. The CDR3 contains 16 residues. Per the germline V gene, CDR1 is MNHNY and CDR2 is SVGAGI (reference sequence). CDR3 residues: CASSYLGQRNQETQYF. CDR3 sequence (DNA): TGTGCCAGCAGTTACTTGGGGCAGAGGAACCAAGAGACCCAGTACTTC.

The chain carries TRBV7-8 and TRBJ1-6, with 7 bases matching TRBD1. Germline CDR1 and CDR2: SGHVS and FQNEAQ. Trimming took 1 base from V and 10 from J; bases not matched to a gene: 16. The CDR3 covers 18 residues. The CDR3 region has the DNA TGTGCCAGCAGCTTAGAGGCAGGGGGACAGCCAGGGGCCTCACCCCTCCACTTT. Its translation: CASSLEAGGQPGASPLHF.

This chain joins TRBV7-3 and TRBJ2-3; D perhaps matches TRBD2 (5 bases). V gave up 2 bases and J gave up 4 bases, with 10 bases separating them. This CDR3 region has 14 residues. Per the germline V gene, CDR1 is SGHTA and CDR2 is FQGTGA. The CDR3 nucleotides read TGTGCCAGCAGCTTATCGGGATGGGCAGATACGCAGTATTTT. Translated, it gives CASSLSGWADTQYF.

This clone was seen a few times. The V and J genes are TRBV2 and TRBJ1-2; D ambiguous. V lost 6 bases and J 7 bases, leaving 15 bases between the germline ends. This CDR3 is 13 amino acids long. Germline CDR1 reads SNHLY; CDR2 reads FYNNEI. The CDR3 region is CASRPREGSGYTF. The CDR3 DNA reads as TGTGCCAGCAGGCCCAGAGAGGGAAGTGGCTACACCTTC. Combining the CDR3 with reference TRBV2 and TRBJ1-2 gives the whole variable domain EPEVTQTPSHQVTQMGQEVILRCVPISNHLYFYWYRQILGQKVEFLVSFYNNEISEKSEIFDDQFSVERPDGSNFTLKIRSTKLEDSAMYFCASRPREGSGYTFGSGTRLTVV.

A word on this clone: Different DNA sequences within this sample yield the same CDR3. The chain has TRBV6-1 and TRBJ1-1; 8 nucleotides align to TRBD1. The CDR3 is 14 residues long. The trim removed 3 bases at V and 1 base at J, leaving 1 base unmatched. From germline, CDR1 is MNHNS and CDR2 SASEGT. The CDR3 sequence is CASSEQGANTEAFF. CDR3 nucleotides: TGTGCCAGCAGTGAGCAGGGGGCGAACACTGAAGCTTTCTTT.

CDR3 loop: CASSLTRGGKLFF. Here the CDR3 DNA reads TGTGCCAGCAGTTTAACCAGGGGCGGAAAACTGTTTTTT. The gene calls are TRBV25-1 and TRBJ1-4; a weak D match, TRBD1 (6 bases). V lost 5 bases and J lost 10, with 14 bases in between. Germline CDR1 is MGHDK and CDR2 is SYGVNS. This CDR3 has 13 amino acids. The entire variable domain, with the rest obtained from reference TRBV25-1 and TRBJ1-4, is as follows: EADIYQTPRYLVIGTGKKITLECSQTMGHDKMYWYQQDPGMELHLIHYSYGVNSTEKGDLSSESTVSRIRTEHFPLTLESARPSHTSQYLCASSLTRGGKLFFGSGTQLSVL.

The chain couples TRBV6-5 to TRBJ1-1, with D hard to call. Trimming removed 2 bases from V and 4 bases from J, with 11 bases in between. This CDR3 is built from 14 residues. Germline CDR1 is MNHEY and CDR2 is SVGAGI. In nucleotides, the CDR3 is TGTGCCAGCAGTTACCGAGGCATTGGCACTGAAGCTTTCTTT. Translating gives CASSYRGIGTEAFF.

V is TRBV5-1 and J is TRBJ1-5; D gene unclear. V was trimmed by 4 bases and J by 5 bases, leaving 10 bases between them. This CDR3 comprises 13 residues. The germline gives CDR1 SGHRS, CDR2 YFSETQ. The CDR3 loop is CASSPSIDQPQHF. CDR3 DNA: TGCGCCAGCAGCCCCTCCATAGATCAGCCCCAGCATTTT.

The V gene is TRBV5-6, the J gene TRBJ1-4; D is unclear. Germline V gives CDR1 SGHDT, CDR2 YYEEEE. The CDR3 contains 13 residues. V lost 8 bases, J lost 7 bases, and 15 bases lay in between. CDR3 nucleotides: TGTGCCAGTTCCGAGGGAATCCGTGAAAAACTGTTTTTT. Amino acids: CASSEGIREKLFF.

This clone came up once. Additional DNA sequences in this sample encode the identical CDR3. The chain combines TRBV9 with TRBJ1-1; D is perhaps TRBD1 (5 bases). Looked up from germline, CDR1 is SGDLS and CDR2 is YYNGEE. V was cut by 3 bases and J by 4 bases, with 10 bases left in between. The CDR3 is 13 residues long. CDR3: CASSAGGGTEAFF. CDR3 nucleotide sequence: TGTGCCAGCAGCGCGGGGGGGGGCACTGAAGCTTTCTTT.